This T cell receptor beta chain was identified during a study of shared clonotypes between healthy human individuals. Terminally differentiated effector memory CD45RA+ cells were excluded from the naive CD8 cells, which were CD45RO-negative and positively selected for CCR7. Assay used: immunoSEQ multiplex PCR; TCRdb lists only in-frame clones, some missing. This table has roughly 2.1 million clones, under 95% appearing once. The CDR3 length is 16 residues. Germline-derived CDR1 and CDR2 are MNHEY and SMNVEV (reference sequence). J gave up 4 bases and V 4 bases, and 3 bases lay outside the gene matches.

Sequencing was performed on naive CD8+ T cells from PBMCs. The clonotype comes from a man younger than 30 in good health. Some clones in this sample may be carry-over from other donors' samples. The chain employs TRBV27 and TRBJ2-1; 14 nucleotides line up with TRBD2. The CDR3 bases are TGTGCCAGCAGTTCCGGACTAGCGGGAGGTTACAATGAGCAGTTCTTC. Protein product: CASSSGLAGGYNEQFF.